This T cell receptor (beta chain) was sequenced for a study of monozygotic twins with inflammatory bowel disease. Study-wide points: TCRbeta diversity (inverse Simpson) was lower in IBD patients than in healthy co-twins. IBD patients, compared with healthy twins, shared fewer clonotypes with others (especially with disease activity).

Molecular identifiers with 6-nucleotide sample barcodes were added during cDNA synthesis via template switching. TCRdb reprocessed the 5' RACE reads and keeps a single row for each CDR3 protein, giving no DNA. The data include 150,000 to 200,000 distinct CDR3 sequences; the top ten clones carry roughly 7.4%. Details on this clonotype: Its antigen is as yet unknown.

The CDR3 length is 13 residues. Germline V gene data show CDR1 as GTSNPN and CDR2 as SVGIG (reference sequence). Sequenced material: blood. The receptor's source is a human donor with ulcerative colitis or Crohn's disease, or a healthy co-twin of an affected twin (not recorded which). The chain uses TRBV30 and TRBJ2-7; TCRdb names TRBD1, which stays unverified in the absence of DNA. The CDR3 spells CASPYAESYEQYF.